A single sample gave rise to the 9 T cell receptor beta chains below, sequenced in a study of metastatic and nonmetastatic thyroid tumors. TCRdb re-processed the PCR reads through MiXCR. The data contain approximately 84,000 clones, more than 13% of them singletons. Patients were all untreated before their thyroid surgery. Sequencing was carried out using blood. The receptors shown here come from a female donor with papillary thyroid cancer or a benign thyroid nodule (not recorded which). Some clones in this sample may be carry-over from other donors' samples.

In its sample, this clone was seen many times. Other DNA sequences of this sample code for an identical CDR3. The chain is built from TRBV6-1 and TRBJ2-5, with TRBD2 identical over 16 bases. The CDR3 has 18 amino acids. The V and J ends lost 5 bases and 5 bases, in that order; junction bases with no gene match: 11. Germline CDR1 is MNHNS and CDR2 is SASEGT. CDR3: CASSKPAGLAGGRETQYF. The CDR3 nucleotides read TGTGCCAGCAGTAAGCCGGCGGGACTAGCGGGGGGGCGTGAGACCCAGTACTTC.

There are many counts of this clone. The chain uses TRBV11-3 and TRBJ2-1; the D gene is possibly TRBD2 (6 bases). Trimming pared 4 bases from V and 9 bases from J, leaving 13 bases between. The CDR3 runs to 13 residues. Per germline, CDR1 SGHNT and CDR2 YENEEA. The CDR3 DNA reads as TGTGCCAGCAGCTCGCGGGGCGAAGGTGAGCAGTTCTTC. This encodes CASSSRGEGEQFF.

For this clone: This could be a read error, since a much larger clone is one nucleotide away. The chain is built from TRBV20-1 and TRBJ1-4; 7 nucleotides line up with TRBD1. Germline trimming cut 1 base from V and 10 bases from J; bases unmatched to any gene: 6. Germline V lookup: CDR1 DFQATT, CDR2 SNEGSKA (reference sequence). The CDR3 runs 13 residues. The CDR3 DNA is TGCAGTGCTAGAGGCAGGGGGGTTGGAAAACTGTTTTTT. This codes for CSARGRGVGKLFF.

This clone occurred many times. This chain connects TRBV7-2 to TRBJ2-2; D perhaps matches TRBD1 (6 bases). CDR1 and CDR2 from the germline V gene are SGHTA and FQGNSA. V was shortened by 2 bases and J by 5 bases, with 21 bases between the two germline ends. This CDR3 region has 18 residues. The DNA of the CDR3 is TGTGCCAGCAGCTTACCGGTCCCATTTCCTACAGGGACCGGGGAGCTGTTTTTT. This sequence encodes CASSLPVPFPTGTGELFF.

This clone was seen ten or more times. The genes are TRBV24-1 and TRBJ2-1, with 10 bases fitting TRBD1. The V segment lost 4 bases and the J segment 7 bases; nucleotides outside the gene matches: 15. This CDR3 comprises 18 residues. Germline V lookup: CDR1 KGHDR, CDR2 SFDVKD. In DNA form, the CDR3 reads TGTGCCACCAGTGACACCGCGGCCGGGACAGGGGAGGGGAATGAGCAGTTCTTC. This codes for CATSDTAAGTGEGNEQFF.

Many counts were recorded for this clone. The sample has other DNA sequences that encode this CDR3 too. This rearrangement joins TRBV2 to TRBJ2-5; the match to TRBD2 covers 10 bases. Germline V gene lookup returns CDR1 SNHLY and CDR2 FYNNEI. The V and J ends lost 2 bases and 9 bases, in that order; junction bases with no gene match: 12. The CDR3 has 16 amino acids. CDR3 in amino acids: CASSEPSGGAGRAQYF. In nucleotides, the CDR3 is TGTGCCAGCAGTGAACCCAGCGGGGGGGCTGGTAGGGCCCAGTACTTC. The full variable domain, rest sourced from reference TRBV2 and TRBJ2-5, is EPEVTQTPSHQVTQMGQEVILRCVPISNHLYFYWYRQILGQKVEFLVSFYNNEISEKSEIFDDQFSVERPDGSNFTLKIRSTKLEDSAMYFCASSEPSGGAGRAQYFGPGTRLLVL.

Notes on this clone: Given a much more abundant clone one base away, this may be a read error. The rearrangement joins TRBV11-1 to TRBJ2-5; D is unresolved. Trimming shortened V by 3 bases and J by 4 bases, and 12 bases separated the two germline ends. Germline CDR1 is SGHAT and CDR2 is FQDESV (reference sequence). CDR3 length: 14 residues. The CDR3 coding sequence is TGTGCCAGCAGCTTTTCGTTTACGAGAGAGACCCAGTACTTC. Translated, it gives CASSFSFTRETQYF.

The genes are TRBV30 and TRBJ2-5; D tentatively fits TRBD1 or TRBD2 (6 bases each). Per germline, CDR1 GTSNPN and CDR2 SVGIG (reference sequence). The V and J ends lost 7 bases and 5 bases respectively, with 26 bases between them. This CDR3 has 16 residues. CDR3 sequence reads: CASSSWGAGLGETQYF. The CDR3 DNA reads TGTGCCTCAAGTAGCTGGGGGGCCGGGTTGGGCGAGACCCAGTACTTC.

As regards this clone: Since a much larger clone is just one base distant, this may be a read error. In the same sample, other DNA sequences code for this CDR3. This CDR3 is CSASGNYQGARETQYF. Written as DNA, the CDR3 is TGCAGTGCTAGCGGAAACTACCAGGGGGCAAGAGAGACCCAGTACTTC. This rearrangement joins TRBV20-1 to TRBJ2-5, with TRBD1 matching over 8 bases. CDR1 and CDR2 from the germline V gene are DFQATT and SNEGSKA (reference sequence). The CDR3 sequence is 16 residues long. The ends lost 3 bases at V and 4 bases at J; junction bases unmatched: 13.